This T cell receptor beta chain was retrieved from a study of OX40 agonist ivuxolimab in advanced cancers. Study in general: At 0.01 to 10 mg/kg, ivuxolimab was administered intravenously to patients every 2 weeks. The study, taken as a whole, reports: Both blood CD4+ and CD8+ T cells showed clonal growth by week 6 at 0.1 to 3.0 mg/kg.

Clones were read by immunoSEQ multiplex PCR, and TCRdb kept only the in-frame ones, dropping some. The sample holds about 58,000 clones, over 65% seen once. Concerning this clone itself: The antigen is unknown.

The sequences come from CD4+ or CD8+ T cells sorted from blood, collected in a trial of the OX40 agonist ivuxolimab. The receptor was isolated from an adult with an advanced solid tumor such as melanoma, head and neck, liver or kidney cancer.

Written as DNA, the CDR3 is TGTGCCAGTAGTATAGCAACAGGAGCCACAGATACGCAGTATTTT. Its protein product is CASSIATGATDTQYF. The rearrangement joins TRBV19 to TRBJ2-3, with D tentatively TRBD1 (5 bases). Germline values: CDR1 LNHDA, CDR2 SQIVND (reference sequence). V was trimmed by 1 base and J by 2 bases, leaving 10 bases between them. The CDR3 runs 15 residues.